Below are 29 T cell receptor beta chains sequenced from a single sample in a study of CD8+ T cells in alopecia areata. In each case, RNA was isolated and then reverse transcribed into cDNA as the sequencing template. Assay used: immunoSEQ multiplex PCR; TCRdb lists only in-frame clones, some missing. The sample records more than 150,000 clones, 59% being singletons. Sequenced here: CD4+ T cells sorted from blood, sampled at week 0. The receptors stem from a human donor with alopecia areata.

The CDR3 DNA reads as TGTGCCAGCACGCGGAGTCCGGGGGTGGAGACCCAGTACTTC. This sequence encodes CASTRSPGVETQYF. The V call is TRBV2, the J call TRBJ2-5; D is perhaps TRBD2 (6 bases). The CDR3 is 14 amino acids. The germline gives CDR1 SNHLY, CDR2 FYNNEI. The V end was cut by 7 bases, the J end by 5 bases, with 17 bases between.

This chain uses TRBV7-8 with TRBJ2-1; tentatively, D is TRBD2 (6 bases). V lost 1 base and J 9 bases, leaving 16 bases between the germline ends. The CDR3 has 15 residues. CDR1 and CDR2 (germline): SGHVS, FQNEAQ. DNA of the CDR3: TGTGCCAGCAGCTTAGAAGTCGCTAGCGTCGGTGAGCAGTTCTTC. Residues: CASSLEVASVGEQFF.

CDR3 nucleotide sequence: TGTGCCAGCAGCTTAGCCGGACAGACCTACGAGCAGTACTTC. Amino acids: CASSLAGQTYEQYF. The chain couples TRBV7-2 to TRBJ2-7, with D perhaps TRBD1 (6 bases). Germline V gene sequence: CDR1 SGHTA, CDR2 FQGNSA. The CDR3 is 14 amino acids. The V end was cut by 0 bases, the J end by 2 bases, with 8 bases between.

Only a few counts were recorded for this clone. The rearrangement uses TRBV19 and TRBJ1-3; D not resolved. V lost 7 bases and J lost 0, with 16 bases in between. From germline, CDR1 is LNHDA and CDR2 SQIVND (reference sequence). The CDR3 has 16 amino acids. CDR3 in amino acids: CASTAIARDSGNTIYF. The CDR3 nucleotides are TGTGCCAGTACCGCGATAGCGAGGGACTCTGGAAACACCATATATTTT.

This chain joins TRBV7-2 and TRBJ2-5, with 8 positions matching TRBD2. CDR1 is SGHTA, CDR2 FQGNSA, per germline. Trimming took 5 bases from V and 0 from J; bases not matched to a gene: 8. This CDR3 spans 16 amino acids. The DNA for the CDR3 is TGTGCCAGCAGCGGGCCTGGCGGGGGGTACCAAGAGACCCAGTACTTC. Translating gives CASSGPGGGYQETQYF.

This clone was observed a handful of times. The rearrangement joins TRBV30 to TRBJ1-3; TRBD1 aligns across 7 bases. This CDR3 region has 15 residues. The germline V gene encodes CDR1 GTSNPN and CDR2 SVGIG (reference sequence). J was trimmed by 0 bases and V by 3 bases; bases with no gene match: 5. As DNA, the CDR3 is TGTGCCTGGAGGCCCGGACAGGCCTCTGGAAACACCATATATTTT. Its protein is CAWRPGQASGNTIYF.

This clone was detected once. The chain is built from TRBV30 and TRBJ1-1; tentative D call: TRBD1 (6 bases). Trimming took off 0 bases at V and 4 bases at J, with 18 bases between the two ends. The germline V gene encodes CDR1 GTSNPN and CDR2 SVGIG (reference sequence). CDR3 length: 16 amino acids. CDR3 coding DNA: TGTGCCTGGAGTGTAGGGGCATTTCAGGGGATCACTGAAGCTTTCTTT. It yields the protein CAWSVGAFQGITEAFF.

The V call is TRBV5-1, the J call TRBJ2-3; D may match TRBD1 or TRBD2 (5 bases each). CDR1 and CDR2 from the germline V gene are SGHRS and YFSETQ. The CDR3 totals 14 residues. V lost 0 bases, J lost 3 bases, and 8 bases lay in between. CDR3 sequence reads: CASSLGDGTDTQYF. In DNA form, the CDR3 reads TGCGCCAGCAGCTTGGGGGACGGAACAGATACGCAGTATTTT.

This clone was seen a few times. In DNA form, the CDR3 reads TGTGCCTGGAGCCCCGACAGGTCTGGAAACACCATATATTTT. Its translation: CAWSPDRSGNTIYF. The chain links TRBV30 to TRBJ1-3; the D gene is possibly TRBD1 (6 bases). The CDR3 contains 14 residues. Germline V gene data show CDR1 as GTSNPN and CDR2 as SVGIG (reference sequence). V lost 3 bases and J lost 1, with 10 bases in between.

This clone was seen only a few times. This rearrangement joins TRBV14 to TRBJ1-2, with D unclear. Germline CDR1 and CDR2: SGHDN and FVKESK. Deletions cut 0 bases from V and 8 bases from J, with 7 bases between. The CDR3 contains 12 residues. This CDR3 is CASSQEPLGYTF. The DNA for the CDR3 is TGTGCCAGCAGCCAAGAACCGCTGGGCTACACCTTC.

The J gene is TRBJ2-6, the V gene TRBV30; 7 nucleotides line up with TRBD2. Germline lookup yields CDR1 GTSNPN and CDR2 SVGIG (reference sequence). V shed 4 bases, J shed 0 bases, and the junction held 15 bases outside the gene matches. The CDR3 runs to 19 residues. CDR3 nucleotides: TGTGCCTGGACCAACACCGCAGCGGGACCCACCTCTGGGGCCAACGTCCTGACTTTC. It codes for CAWTNTAAGPTSGANVLTF.

This chain connects TRBV10-3 to TRBJ1-3, with 10 bases lining up with TRBD1. Germline-derived CDR1 and CDR2 are ENHRY and SYGVKD. With 2 bases clipped from V and 4 bases from J, the junction kept 5 bases outside the gene matches. There are 16 residues in the CDR3. The CDR3: CAISERTGGSGNTIYF. The CDR3 DNA follows: TGTGCCATCAGTGAGCGGACAGGGGGTTCCGGAAACACCATATATTTT.

This clone showed up just once. The V and J genes are TRBV6-5 and TRBJ2-6; maybe TRBD2 (5 bases). Germline V gene lookup returns CDR1 MNHEY and CDR2 SVGAGI. The CDR3 is made up of 16 amino acids. Trimming removed 0 bases from V and 2 bases from J, with 8 bases in between. Written as DNA, the CDR3 is TGTGCCAGCAGTTACTCGCCCGGGGCTGGGGCCAACGTCCTGACTTTC. Translated: CASSYSPGAGANVLTF.

The chain employs TRBV6-6 and TRBJ2-5, with D unclear. The CDR3 loop spans 14 amino acids. Trimming removed 0 bases from V and 7 bases from J, with 12 bases in between. Germline-derived CDR1 and CDR2 are MNHNY and SVGAGI (reference sequence). CDR3 sequence reads: CASSYSKLEWTQYF. In nucleotides, the CDR3 is TGTGCCAGCAGTTACTCGAAACTGGAATGGACCCAGTACTTC.

V gene TRBV23-1 combines with J gene TRBJ2-5; D may be TRBD1 or TRBD2 (5 bases each). TRBV23-1 is noted as an ORF with a role that remains uncertain. V dropped 7 bases and J dropped 1 base, with 10 bases sitting between them. This CDR3 contains 13 residues. The CDR3 sequence: CASIFGGQETQYF. The CDR3 DNA reads TGCGCCAGCATTTTTGGGGGCCAAGAGACCCAGTACTTC.

The gene calls are TRBV6-5 and TRBJ1-2; D remains ambiguous. V was shortened by 5 bases and J by 8 bases, with 21 bases between the two germline ends. This CDR3 comprises 15 residues. Germline CDR1 and CDR2: MNHEY and SVGAGI. CDR3: CASSREYSAFSGYTF. CDR3 bases: TGTGCCAGCAGTAGGGAGTACAGTGCTTTCTCCGGCTACACCTTC.

This chain uses TRBV7-3 with TRBJ2-3, with 8 bases matching TRBD2. Germline trimming cut 5 bases from V and 4 bases from J; bases unmatched to any gene: 8. CDR1 SGHTA and CDR2 FQGTGA come from the germline V gene. The CDR3 is made up of 15 amino acids. The CDR3, as DNA: TGTGCCAGCAGCCAGGGACTAGGGGAGGCAGATACGCAGTATTTT. The encoded protein is CASSQGLGEADTQYF.

This clone was detected only a few times. The chain carries TRBV29-1 and TRBJ1-2; a weak D match, TRBD1 (5 bases). Germline V lookup: CDR1 SQVTM, CDR2 ANQGSEA. Trimming removed 6 bases from V and 0 bases from J, with 11 bases in between. The CDR3 covers 13 residues. CDR3 sequence: CSVGDSTNYGYTF. The CDR3 DNA reads as TGCAGCGTAGGGGACTCCACTAACTATGGCTACACCTTC.

The chain joins TRBV30 to TRBJ1-1, with TRBD1 as a possible D gene (5 bases). Looked up from germline, CDR1 is GTSNPN and CDR2 is SVGIG (reference sequence). The CDR3 contains 13 residues. Trimming stripped 3 bases from V and 7 bases from J, with 15 bases between. CDR3 protein: CAWRGSGRDEAFF. The CDR3 coding sequence is TGTGCCTGGAGAGGCTCGGGCAGGGATGAAGCTTTCTTT.

This chain connects TRBV30 to TRBJ1-3, with D perhaps matching TRBD1 (6 bases). The germline V gene encodes CDR1 GTSNPN and CDR2 SVGIG (reference sequence). V was cut by 5 bases and J by 4 bases, with 9 bases left in between. CDR3 length: 12 amino acids. CDR3 DNA sequence: TGTGCCTGGGCGGGACAAGGAAACACCATATATTTT. Its translation: CAWAGQGNTIYF.

This chain joins TRBV29-1 and TRBJ1-2, with 9 positions matching TRBD1. This CDR3 region has 15 residues. Trimming removed 1 base from V and 5 bases from J; junction bases left unmatched: 8. Germline CDR1 SQVTM, CDR2 ANQGSEA. The CDR3 protein is CSVEGGQGPLYGYTF. The CDR3 nucleotides read TGCAGCGTTGAAGGGGGACAGGGTCCGCTGTATGGCTACACCTTC.

This clone was found a few times. The chain uses TRBV13 and TRBJ1-2; D not certain. The CDR3 has 13 amino acids. In germline, CDR1 is PRHDT, CDR2 FYEKMQ (reference sequence). Trimming stripped 5 bases from V and 1 base from J, with 8 bases between. The DNA for the CDR3 is TGTGCCAGCAGCAGGACGGATAACTATGGCTACACCTTC. Translated, it gives CASSRTDNYGYTF.

The chain links TRBV29-1 to TRBJ1-2; tentative D call: TRBD1 (5 bases). Deletions cut 5 bases from V and 4 bases from J, with 8 bases between. The CDR3 covers 11 residues. Per germline, CDR1 SQVTM and CDR2 ANQGSEA. The CDR3 is CSVSTVYGYTF. DNA for the CDR3: TGCAGCGTTTCGACAGTCTATGGCTACACCTTC.

This clone occurred a few times. The junction differs from germline at one of its ends, possibly a read error. This chain joins TRBV4-1 and TRBJ2-7; possibly TRBD2 for D (6 bases). This CDR3 region has 15 residues. CDR1 is MGHRA and CDR2 is YSYEKL in the germline V gene. The CDR3 region has the DNA TGCGCCAGCAGACAAGAGGAGGGCTTCTCCTACGAGCAGTACTTC. Its protein is CASRQEEGFSYEQYF.

The V and J genes are TRBV7-2 and TRBJ2-5; 7 bases fit TRBD1. Germline CDR1 and CDR2: SGHTA and FQGNSA. Unmatched junction bases numbered 7, after V lost 1 base and J lost 5 bases. The CDR3 length is 15 residues. This CDR3 is CASSLGDRDMETQYF. In nucleotides, the CDR3 is TGTGCCAGCAGCTTAGGAGACAGGGACATGGAGACCCAGTACTTC.

The CDR3 nucleotides read TGTGCCAGCAGCTCCCCACGCGGGACCCAGTACTTC. It translates to CASSSPRGTQYF. The chain employs TRBV7-2 and TRBJ2-5; D unresolved. Germline V gene lookup returns CDR1 SGHTA and CDR2 FQGNSA. CDR3 length equals 12 residues. The germline V and J ends were trimmed by 4 bases and 7 bases, with 10 bases remaining between them. Full variable domain (outside the CDR3, taken from reference TRBV7-2 and TRBJ2-5): GAGVSQSPSNKVTEKGKDVELRCDPISGHTALYWYRQSLGQGLEFLIYFQGNSAPDKSGLPSDRFSAERTGGSVSTLTIQRTQQEDSAVYLCASSSPRGTQYFGPGTRLLVL.

CDR3 loop: CASSLFRGSEETQYF. In DNA form, the CDR3 reads TGTGCCAGCAGCTTGTTCCGGGGTAGCGAAGAGACCCAGTACTTC. The chain uses TRBV5-8 and TRBJ2-5, with D possibly matching TRBD2 (5 bases). Germline V CDR1 and CDR2: SGHTS, YDEGEE. Trimming removed 1 base from V and 3 bases from J, with 13 bases in between. The CDR3 is 15 amino acids.

The CDR3 sequence is CASSFQGRQETQYF. The DNA for the CDR3 is TGTGCCAGCAGTTTTCAGGGGAGGCAAGAGACCCAGTACTTC. The chain is built from TRBV27 and TRBJ2-5; either TRBD1 or TRBD2 may fit D (6 bases each). The germline CDR1 and CDR2 sequences are MNHEY and SMNVEV (reference sequence). Trimming pared 3 bases from V and 2 bases from J, leaving 10 bases between. The CDR3 has 14 amino acids.

The rearrangement joins TRBV29-1 to TRBJ2-7; 7 positions match TRBD1. Per the germline V gene, CDR1 is SQVTM and CDR2 is ANQGSEA. J was trimmed by 6 bases and V by 4 bases; bases with no gene match: 12. The CDR3 totals 14 residues. In DNA form, the CDR3 reads TGCAGCGTTGGGCTCCGACAGGGTTCTAGCGAGCAGTACTTC. Amino acid sequence: CSVGLRQGSSEQYF.